The clone carrying this TCR beta chain showed up many times. What it binds is unknown. The CDR3 covers 16 residues. Germline V gene data show CDR1 as MGHRA and CDR2 as YSYEKL. V lost 0 bases, J lost 3 bases, and 5 bases stayed unmatched. Molecular barcoded adaptors covering alpha/delta and beta/gamma chains were used on 400 ng RNA. MiXCR, applied by TCRdb to the reads, yields one record per CDR3 protein. The sample has around 140,000 distinct CDR3 sequences; less than 15% are singletons. The data stem from a study of read filtering for tumor transcriptome and immune sequencing. Background on the study: After DNase treatment, RNA was made into whole-transcriptome libraries. Study-wide results and caveats: Compared with RNA-seq, IR-seq gave much higher clonotype depth and reliability.

The sequencing sample was made of a population of CD138-negative cells sorted from bone marrow. This chain connects TRBV4-1 to TRBJ2-1; 7 bases fit TRBD2. This clonotype was sampled from a donor aged 40 or over with multiple myeloma. This CDR3 is CASSQDWASGYNEQFF. The CDR3 DNA sequence: TGCGCCAGCAGCCAAGATTGGGCTAGCGGCTACAATGAGCAGTTCTTC.